The entry below gives a single TCR beta chain sequence along with its context. This entry belongs to a study of cytomegalovirus exposure and HLA in healthy donors. Study-wide context: The early release's HLA-typed donors yielded 65 million to 85 million unique TCRs.

Primers: 60 Vbeta forward and 13 Jbeta reverse. Clones were sequenced by immunoSEQ multiplex PCR, and TCRdb holds only the in-frame ones, with some missing. There are 150,000 to 200,000 clones in the sample; about three quarters occur only once, and approximately 1.5% lies in the top ten. Germline V gene data show CDR1 as SGHNT and CDR2 as YENEEA. Between the trimmed V and J ends, which lost 5 bases and 7 bases, there was a span of 15 bases. The CDR3 is 13 residues long. V and J are TRBV11-3 and TRBJ2-7; possibly TRBD2 for D (5 bases). The sample consisted of PBMCs. This TCR derives from a woman aged 25-40 years in good health and CMV-seropositive. This chain's CDR3 is CASSPPGSEEQYF. CDR3 DNA sequence: TGTGCCAGCAGCCCCCCGGGGTCGGAGGAGCAGTACTTC.